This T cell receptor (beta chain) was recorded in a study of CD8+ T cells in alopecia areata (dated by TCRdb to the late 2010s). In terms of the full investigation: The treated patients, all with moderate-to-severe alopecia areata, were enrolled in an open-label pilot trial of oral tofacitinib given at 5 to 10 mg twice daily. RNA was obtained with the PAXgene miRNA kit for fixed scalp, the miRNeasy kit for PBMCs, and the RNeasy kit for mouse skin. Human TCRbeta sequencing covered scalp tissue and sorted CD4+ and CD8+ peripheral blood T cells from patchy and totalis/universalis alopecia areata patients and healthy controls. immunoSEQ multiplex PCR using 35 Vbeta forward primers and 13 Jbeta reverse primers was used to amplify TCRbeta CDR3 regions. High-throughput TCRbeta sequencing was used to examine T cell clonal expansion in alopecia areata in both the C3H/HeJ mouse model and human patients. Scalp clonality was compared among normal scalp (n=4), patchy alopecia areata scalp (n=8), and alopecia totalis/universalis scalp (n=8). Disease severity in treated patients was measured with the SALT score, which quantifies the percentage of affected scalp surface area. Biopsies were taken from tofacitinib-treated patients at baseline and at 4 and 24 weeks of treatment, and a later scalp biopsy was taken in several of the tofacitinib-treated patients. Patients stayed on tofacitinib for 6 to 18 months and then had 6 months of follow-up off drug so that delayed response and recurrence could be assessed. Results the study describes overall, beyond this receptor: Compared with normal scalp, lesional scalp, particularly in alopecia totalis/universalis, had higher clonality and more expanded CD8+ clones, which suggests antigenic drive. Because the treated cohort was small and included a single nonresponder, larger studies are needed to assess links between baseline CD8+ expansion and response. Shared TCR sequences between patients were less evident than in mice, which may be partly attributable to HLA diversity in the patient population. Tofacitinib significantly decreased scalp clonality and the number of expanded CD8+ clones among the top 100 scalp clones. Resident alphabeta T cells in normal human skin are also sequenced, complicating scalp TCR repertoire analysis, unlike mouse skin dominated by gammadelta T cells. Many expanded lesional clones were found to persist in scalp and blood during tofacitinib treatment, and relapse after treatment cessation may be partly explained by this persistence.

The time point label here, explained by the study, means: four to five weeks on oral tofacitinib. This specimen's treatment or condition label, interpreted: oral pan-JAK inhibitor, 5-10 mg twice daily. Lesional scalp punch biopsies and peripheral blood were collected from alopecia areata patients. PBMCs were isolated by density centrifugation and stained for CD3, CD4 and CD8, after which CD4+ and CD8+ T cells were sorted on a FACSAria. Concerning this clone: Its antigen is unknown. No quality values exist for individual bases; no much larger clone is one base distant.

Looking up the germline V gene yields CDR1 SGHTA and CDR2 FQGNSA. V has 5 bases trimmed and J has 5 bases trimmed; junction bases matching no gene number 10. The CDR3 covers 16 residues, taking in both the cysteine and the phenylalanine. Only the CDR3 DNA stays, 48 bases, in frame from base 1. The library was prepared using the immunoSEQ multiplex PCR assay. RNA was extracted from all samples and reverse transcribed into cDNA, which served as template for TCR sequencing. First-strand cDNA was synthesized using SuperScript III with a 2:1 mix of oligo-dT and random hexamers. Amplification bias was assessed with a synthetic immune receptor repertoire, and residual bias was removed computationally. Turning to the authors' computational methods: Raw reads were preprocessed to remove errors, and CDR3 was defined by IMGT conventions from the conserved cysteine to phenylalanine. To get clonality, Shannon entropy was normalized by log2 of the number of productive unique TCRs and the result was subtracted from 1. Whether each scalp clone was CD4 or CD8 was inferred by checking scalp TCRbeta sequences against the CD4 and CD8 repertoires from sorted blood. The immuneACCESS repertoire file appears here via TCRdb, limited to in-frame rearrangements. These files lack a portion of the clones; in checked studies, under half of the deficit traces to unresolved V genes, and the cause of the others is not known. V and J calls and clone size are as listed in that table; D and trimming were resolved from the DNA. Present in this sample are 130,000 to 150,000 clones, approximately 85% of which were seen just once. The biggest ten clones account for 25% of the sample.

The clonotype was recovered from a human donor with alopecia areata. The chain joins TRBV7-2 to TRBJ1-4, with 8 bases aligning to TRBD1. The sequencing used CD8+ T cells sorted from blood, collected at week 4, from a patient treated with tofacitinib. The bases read TGTGCCAGCAGCGCGTGGGGACAGGACCAAAATGAAAAACTGTTTTTT. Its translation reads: CASSAWGQDQNEKLFF.